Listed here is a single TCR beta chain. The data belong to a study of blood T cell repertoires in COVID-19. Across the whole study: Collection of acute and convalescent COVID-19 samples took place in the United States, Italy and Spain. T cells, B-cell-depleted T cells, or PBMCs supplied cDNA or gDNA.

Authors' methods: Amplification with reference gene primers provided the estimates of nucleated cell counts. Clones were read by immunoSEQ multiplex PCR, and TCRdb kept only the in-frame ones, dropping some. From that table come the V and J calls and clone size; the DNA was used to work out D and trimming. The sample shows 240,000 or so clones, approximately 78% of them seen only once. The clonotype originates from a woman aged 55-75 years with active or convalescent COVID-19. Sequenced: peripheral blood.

This CDR3 reads CASSPAGTGGSETQYF. Written as DNA, the CDR3 is TGTGCCAGTAGTCCCGCCGGGACAGGGGGATCGGAGACCCAGTACTTC. V and J are TRBV19 and TRBJ2-5; 11 bases agree with TRBD1. After removal of 5 bases from V and 5 bases from J, the junction contained 10 bases not matched to a gene. The germline gives CDR1 LNHDA, CDR2 SQIVND (reference sequence). CDR3 length: 16 residues.